Described below is a single TCR beta chain sequence and its context. The sample originates from a study of blood T cell repertoires in COVID-19. About the research overall: Acute-phase and convalescent COVID-19 samples originated in the United States, Italy and Spain. PBMCs, B-cell-depleted T cells, or T cells provided the cDNA or gDNA that made up the material.

Using immunoSEQ multiplex PCR, the repertoire was profiled, and TCRdb retains in-frame clones only, with some absent. The sample lists some 150,000 clones, approximately 80% seen once, with 10% to 15% in the top ten. The germline V gene has CDR1 MNHEY and CDR2 SVGAGI. The germline V and J ends were trimmed by 2 bases and 4 bases, with 5 bases remaining between them. There are 12 residues in the CDR3. The receptor's source is a man aged 55 to 70 with active or convalescent COVID-19. This chain joins TRBV6-5 and TRBJ1-2; D uncertain. The sample was peripheral blood. CDR3 loop: CASSYGSYGYTF. DNA for the CDR3: TGTGCCAGCAGTTACGGTAGCTATGGCTACACCTTC.